Sequencing of this TCR beta chain was carried out in a study of shared clonotypes between healthy human individuals. The V and J ends lost 3 bases and 2 bases respectively, with 9 bases between them. Germline V gene lookup returns CDR1 SGHDT and CDR2 YYEEEE. The CDR3 covers 13 residues. Naive-designated CD8 cells lacked CD45RO, were positively enriched for CCR7, and omitted terminally differentiated effector memory CD45RA+ cells. Assay: immunoSEQ multiplex PCR; the TCRdb copy retains only in-frame clones and omits some. The repertoire consists of around 1.9 million clones, with about 94% occurring once and the leading ten covering 1.5% to 2%.

Sequencing used naive CD8+ T cells from PBMCs. The chain has TRBV5-6 and TRBJ2-7, with D hard to call. The receptor was derived from a man younger than 30 in good health. Some clones in this sample may be carry-over from other donors' samples. DNA for the CDR3: TGTGCCAGCAGCTCCCAGGACCCCTACGAGCAGTACTTC. Its protein product is CASSSQDPYEQYF.